This TCR beta chain came from a study of immune heterogeneity within non-small cell lung tumors. This clonotype was detected a few times. As yet, its antigen is unknown. Bulk tumor genomic DNA constituted the template, at around 600 ng per sample. Taken during surgery, several biopsies per primary tumor were spaced as far apart as possible within the tumor mass. Patients had untreated, newly diagnosed non-small cell lung cancer and underwent curative surgery. All donors had received a new diagnosis of non-small cell lung cancer and were undergoing surgery with curative intent. Study-wide findings and caveats: Significant yet moderate, the positive correlation between local T-cell clonality and local tumor mutational burden reached an R of around 0.35.

This CDR3 has 15 residues. V was cut by 6 bases and J by 0 bases, with 14 bases left in between. Multiplex PCR was performed with 32 V and 13 J primers, and it amplified TCR beta CDR3. TCRdb called the multiplex PCR reads again in MiXCR, with one record for every CDR3 protein. This sample has approximately 12,000 distinct CDR3 sequences, with 22% found just once. The clonotype was recovered from a man aged 60-69 years with non-small cell lung cancer. The chain uses TRBV12-3 or TRBV12-4 and TRBJ2-5; weak D call: TRBD2 (6 bases). Sequencing was carried out using lung tumor tissue. This CDR3 reads CASSPHTGDQETQYF. In DNA, the CDR3 is TGTGCCAGCAGCCCTCATACGGGAGACCAAGAGACCCAGTACTTC.